This record covers a single T cell receptor (beta chain). Researchers took RNA transcripts and amplified TCR beta CDR3 regions from them. HTBI primers primed a first-round RT-PCR, and a second-round multiplex PCR followed. One entry per CDR3 protein results from TCRdb running MiXCR on the multiplex PCR reads. The sample carries some 370,000 distinct CDR3 sequences, approximately 17% recorded once. Per germline, CDR1 WSHSY and CDR2 SAAADI. The CDR3 runs to 13 residues. V was clipped by 6 bases and J by 6 bases, with 11 bases between them. The data derive from a study of Graves' ophthalmopathy and Graves' hyperthyroidism.

The source material was peripheral blood. The sequence was obtained from an adult woman with stable Graves' hyperthyroidism. V is TRBV10-2 and J is TRBJ2-2; D not resolved. DNA of the CDR3: TGCGCCAGCAGGCCCGGCTACTCCGGGGAGCTGTTTTTT. Its protein is CASRPGYSGELFF.